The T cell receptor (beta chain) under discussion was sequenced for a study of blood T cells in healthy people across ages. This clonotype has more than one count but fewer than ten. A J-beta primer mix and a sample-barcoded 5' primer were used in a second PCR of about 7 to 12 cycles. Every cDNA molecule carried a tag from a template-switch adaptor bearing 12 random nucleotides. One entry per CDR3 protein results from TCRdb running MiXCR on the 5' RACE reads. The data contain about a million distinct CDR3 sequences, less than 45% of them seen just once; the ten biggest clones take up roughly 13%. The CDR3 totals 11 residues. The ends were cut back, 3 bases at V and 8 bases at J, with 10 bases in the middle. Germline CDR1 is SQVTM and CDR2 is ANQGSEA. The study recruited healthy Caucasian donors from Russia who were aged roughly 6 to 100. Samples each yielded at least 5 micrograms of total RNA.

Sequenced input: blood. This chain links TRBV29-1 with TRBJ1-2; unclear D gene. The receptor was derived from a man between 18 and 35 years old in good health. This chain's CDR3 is CSVEIRGGYTF. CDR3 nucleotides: TGCAGCGTTGAGATCCGGGGAGGCTACACCTTC.